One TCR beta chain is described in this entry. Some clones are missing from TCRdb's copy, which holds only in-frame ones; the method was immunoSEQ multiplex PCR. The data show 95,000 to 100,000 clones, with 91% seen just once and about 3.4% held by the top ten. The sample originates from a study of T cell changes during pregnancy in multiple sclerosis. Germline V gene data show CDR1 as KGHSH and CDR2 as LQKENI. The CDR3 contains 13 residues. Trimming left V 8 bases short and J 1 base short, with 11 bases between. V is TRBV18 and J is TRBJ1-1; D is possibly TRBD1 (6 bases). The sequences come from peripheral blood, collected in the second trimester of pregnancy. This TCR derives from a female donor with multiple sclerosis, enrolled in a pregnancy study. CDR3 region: CASGGAGNTEAFF. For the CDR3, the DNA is TGTGCCAGCGGGGGGGCAGGGAACACTGAAGCTTTCTTT.